This T cell receptor beta chain was found in a study of siplizumab effects on memory and regulatory T cells. Study results and caveats: Mapping to unstimulated subsets was achieved for only a minor fraction of alloreactive clones.

Looked up from germline, CDR1 is ENHRY and CDR2 is SYGVKD. The length of the CDR3 is 13 residues. The germline V and J ends were trimmed by 3 bases and 0 bases, with 4 bases remaining between them. Regarding this clone: The antigen remains undetermined.

Approximately 100,000 TCR templates underwent assay in each sample. Profiled with immunoSEQ multiplex PCR; TCRdb holds only in-frame clones, not every one. The sample holds more than 85,000 clones; about 91% are singletons and the top ten take under 0.75%. The V and J genes are TRBV10-3 and TRBJ2-3; no reliable D call. The material sequenced was Tregs sorted from blood. The source is a human donor in good health. The CDR3 DNA is TGTGCCATCAGTGACACTAGCACAGATACGCAGTATTTT. This gives the protein CAISDTSTDTQYF.